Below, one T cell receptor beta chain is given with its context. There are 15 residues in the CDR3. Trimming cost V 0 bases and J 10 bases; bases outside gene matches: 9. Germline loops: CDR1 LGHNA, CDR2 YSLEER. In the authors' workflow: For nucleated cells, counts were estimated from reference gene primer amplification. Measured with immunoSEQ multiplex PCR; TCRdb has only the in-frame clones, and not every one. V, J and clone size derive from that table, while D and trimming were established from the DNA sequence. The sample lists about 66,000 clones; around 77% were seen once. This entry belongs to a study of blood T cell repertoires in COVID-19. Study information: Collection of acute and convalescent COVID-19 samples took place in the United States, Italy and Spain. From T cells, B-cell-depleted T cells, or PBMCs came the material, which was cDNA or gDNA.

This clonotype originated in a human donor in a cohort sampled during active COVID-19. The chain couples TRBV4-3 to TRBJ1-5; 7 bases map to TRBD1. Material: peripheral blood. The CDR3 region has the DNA TGCGCCAGCAGCCAAGACGCCGACAGGGCCCTTCCCCAGCATTTT. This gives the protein CASSQDADRALPQHF.